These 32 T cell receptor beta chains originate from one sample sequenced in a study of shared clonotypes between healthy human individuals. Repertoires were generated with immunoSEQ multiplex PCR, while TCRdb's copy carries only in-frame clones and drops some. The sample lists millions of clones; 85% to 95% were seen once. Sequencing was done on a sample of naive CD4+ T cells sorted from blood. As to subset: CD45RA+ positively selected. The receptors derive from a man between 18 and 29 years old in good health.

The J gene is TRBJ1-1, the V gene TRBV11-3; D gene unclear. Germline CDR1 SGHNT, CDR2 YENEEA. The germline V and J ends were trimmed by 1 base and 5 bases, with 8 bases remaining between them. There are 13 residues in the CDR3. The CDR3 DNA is TGTGCCAGCAGCTTAGTTCGTGGGACTGAAGCTTTCTTT. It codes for CASSLVRGTEAFF.

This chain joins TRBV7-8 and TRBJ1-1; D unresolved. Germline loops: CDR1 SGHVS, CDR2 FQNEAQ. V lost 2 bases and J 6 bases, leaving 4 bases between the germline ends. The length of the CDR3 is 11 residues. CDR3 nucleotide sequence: TGTGCCAGCAGCTTAAGGGCTGAAGCTTTCTTT. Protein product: CASSLRAEAFF.

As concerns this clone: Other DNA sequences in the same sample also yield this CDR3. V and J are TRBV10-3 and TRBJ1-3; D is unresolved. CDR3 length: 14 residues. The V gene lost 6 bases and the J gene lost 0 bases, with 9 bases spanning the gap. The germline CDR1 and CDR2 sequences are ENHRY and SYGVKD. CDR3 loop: CAIREDGSGNTIYF. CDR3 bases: TGTGCCATCAGAGAGGACGGCTCTGGAAACACCATATATTTT.

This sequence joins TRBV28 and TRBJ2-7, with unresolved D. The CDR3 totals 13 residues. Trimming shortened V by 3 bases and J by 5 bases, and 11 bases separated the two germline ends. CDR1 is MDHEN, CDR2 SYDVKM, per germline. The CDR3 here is CASSLQSPHEQYF. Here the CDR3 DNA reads TGTGCCAGCAGTTTGCAGTCCCCCCACGAGCAGTACTTC.

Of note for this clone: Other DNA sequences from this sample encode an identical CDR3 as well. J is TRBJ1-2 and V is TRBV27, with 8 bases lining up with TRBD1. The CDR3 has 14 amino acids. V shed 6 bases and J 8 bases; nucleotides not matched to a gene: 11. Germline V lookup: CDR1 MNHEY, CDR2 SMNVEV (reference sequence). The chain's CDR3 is CASRPTGTGEGYTF. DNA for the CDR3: TGTGCCAGCAGACCGACAGGGACAGGAGAAGGCTACACCTTC.

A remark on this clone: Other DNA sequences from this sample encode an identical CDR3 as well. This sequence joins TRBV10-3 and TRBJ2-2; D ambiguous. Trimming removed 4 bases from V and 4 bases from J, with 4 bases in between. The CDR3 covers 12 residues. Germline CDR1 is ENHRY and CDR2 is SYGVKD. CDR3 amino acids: CAISVGTGELFF. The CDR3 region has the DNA TGTGCCATCAGTGTGGGCACCGGGGAGCTGTTTTTT.

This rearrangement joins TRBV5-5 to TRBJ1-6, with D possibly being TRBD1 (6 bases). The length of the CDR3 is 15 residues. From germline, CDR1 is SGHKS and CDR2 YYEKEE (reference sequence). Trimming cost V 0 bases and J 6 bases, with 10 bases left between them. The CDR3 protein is CASSLAPDSNSPLHF. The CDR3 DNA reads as TGTGCCAGCAGCTTGGCGCCGGACAGTAATTCACCCCTCCACTTT.

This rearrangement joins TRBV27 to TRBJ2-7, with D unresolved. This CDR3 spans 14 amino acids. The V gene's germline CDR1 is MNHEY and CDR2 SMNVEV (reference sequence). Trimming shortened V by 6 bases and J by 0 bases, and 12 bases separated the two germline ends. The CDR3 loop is CASRMFRSSYEQYF. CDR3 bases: TGTGCCAGCAGGATGTTTCGAAGCTCCTACGAGCAGTACTTC.

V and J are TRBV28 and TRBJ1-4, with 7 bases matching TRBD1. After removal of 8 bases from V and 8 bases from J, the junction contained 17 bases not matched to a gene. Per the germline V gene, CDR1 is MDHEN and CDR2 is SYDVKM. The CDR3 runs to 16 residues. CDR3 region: CASCSSYRGEGEKLFF. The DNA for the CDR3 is TGTGCCAGCTGTTCTTCGTACAGGGGTGAGGGAGAAAAACTGTTTTTT.

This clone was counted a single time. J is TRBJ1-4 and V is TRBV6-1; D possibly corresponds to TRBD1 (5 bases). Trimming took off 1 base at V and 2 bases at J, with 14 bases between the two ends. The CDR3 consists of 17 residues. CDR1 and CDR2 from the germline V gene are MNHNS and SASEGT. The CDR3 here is CASSEVLGGGTNEKLFF. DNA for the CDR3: TGTGCCAGCAGTGAAGTGCTGGGGGGTGGCACTAATGAAAAACTGTTTTTT.

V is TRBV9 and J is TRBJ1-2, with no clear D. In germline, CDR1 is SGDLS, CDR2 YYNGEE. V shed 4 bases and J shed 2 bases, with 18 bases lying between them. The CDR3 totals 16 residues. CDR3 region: CASSIGPTESNYGYTF. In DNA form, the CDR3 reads TGTGCCAGCAGCATTGGGCCGACCGAGAGCAACTATGGCTACACCTTC. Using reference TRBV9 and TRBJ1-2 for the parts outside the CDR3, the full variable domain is DSGVTQTPKHLITATGQRVTLRCSPRSGDLSVYWYQQSLDQGLQFLIQYYNGEERAKGNILERFSAQQFPDLHSELNLSSLELGDSALYFCASSIGPTESNYGYTFGSGTRLTVV.

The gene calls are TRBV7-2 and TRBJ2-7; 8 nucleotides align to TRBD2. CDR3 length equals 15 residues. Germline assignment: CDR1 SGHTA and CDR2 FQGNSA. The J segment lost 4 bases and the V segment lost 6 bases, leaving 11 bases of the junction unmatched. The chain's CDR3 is CASSPDRAGVYEQYF. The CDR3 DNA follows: TGTGCCAGCAGTCCAGATAGAGCGGGAGTGTACGAGCAGTACTTC.

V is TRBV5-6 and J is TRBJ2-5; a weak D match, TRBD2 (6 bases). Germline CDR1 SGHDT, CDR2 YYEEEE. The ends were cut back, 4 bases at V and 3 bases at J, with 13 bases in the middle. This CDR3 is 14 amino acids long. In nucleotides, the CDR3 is TGTGCCAGCAGCAAAACGGGGACTGAAGAGACCCAGTACTTC. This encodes CASSKTGTEETQYF.

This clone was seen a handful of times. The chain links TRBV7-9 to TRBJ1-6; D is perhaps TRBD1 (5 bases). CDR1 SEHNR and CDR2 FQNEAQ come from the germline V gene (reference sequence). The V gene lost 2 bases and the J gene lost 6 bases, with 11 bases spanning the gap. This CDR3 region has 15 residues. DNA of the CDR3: TGTGCCAGCAGCTTACCGACAGCTACTAATTCACCCCTCCACTTT. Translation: CASSLPTATNSPLHF.

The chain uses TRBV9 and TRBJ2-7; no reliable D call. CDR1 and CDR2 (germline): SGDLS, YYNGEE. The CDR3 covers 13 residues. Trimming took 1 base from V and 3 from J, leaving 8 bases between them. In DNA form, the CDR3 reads TGTGCCAGCAGCGTAACCCTAGACTACGAGCAGTACTTC. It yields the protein CASSVTLDYEQYF.

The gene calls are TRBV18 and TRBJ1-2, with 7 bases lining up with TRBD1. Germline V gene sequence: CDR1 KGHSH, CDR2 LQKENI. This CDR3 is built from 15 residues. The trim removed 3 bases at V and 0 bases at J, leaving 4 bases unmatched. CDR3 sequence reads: CASSPETGTNYGYTF. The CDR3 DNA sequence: TGTGCCAGCTCACCGGAGACAGGGACTAACTATGGCTACACCTTC.

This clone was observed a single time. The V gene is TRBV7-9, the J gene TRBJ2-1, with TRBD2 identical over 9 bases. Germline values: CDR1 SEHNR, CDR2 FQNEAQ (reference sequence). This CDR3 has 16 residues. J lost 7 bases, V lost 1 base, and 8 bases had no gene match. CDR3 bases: TGTGCCAGCAGCTTAGTAGCCCTAGCGGGGCAAAATGAGCAGTTCTTC. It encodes CASSLVALAGQNEQFF. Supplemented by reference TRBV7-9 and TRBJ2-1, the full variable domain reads DTGVSQNPRHKITKRGQNVTFRCDPISEHNRLYWYRQTLGQGPEFLTYFQNEAQLEKSRLLSDRFSAERPKGSFSTLEIQRTEQGDSAMYLCASSLVALAGQNEQFFGPGTRLTVL.

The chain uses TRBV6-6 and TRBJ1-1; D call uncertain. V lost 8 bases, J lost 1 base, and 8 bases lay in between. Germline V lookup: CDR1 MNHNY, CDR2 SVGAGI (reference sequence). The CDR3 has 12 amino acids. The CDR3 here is CASVRQNTEAFF. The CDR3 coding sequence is TGTGCCAGCGTCCGCCAGAACACTGAAGCTTTCTTT.

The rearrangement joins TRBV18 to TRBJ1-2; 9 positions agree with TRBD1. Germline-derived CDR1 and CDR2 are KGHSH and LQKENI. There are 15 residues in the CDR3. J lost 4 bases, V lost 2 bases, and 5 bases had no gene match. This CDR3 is CASSPIGTGTYGYTF. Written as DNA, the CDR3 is TGTGCCAGCTCACCAATAGGGACAGGGACCTATGGCTACACCTTC.

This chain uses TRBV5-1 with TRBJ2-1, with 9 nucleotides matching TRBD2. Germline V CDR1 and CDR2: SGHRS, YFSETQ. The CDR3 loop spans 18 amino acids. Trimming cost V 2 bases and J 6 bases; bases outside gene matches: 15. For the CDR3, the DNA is TGCGCCAGCAGCTTCGTTAGTCAGGCGGGAGGGATTGGCAATGAGCAGTTCTTC. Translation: CASSFVSQAGGIGNEQFF.

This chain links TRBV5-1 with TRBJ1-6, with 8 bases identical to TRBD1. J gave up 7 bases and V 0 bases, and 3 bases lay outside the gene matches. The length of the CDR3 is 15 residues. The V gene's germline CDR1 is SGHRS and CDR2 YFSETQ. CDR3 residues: CASSLEQGVNSPLHF. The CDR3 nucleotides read TGCGCCAGCAGCTTGGAACAGGGGGTAAATTCACCCCTCCACTTT.

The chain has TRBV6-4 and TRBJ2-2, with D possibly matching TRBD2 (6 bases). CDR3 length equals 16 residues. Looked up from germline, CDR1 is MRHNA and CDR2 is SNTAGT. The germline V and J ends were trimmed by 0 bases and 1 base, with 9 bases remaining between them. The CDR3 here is CASSDSRGGNTGELFF. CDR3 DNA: TGTGCCAGCAGTGACTCGAGGGGAGGGAACACCGGGGAGCTGTTTTTT.

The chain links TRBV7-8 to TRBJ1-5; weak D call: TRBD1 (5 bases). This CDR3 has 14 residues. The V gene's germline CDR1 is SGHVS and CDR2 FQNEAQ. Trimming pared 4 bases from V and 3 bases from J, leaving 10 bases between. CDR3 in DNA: TGTGCCAGCAGCTCCCAGGGTACCAATCAGCCCCAGCATTTT. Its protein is CASSSQGTNQPQHF.

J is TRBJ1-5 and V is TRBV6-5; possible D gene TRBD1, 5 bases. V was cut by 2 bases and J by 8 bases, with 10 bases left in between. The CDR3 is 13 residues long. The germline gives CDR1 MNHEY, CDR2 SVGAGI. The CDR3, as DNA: TGTGCCAGCAGTTACCAAGAGGGGAAGCCCCAGCATTTT. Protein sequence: CASSYQEGKPQHF.

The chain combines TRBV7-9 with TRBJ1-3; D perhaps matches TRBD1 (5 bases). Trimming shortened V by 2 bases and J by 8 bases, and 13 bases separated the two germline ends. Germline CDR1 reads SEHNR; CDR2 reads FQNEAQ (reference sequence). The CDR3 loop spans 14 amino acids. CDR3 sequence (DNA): TGTGCCAGCAGCTTAAGGATACTAGGGGACACCATATATTTT. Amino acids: CASSLRILGDTIYF. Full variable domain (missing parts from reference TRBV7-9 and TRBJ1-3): DTGVSQNPRHKITKRGQNVTFRCDPISEHNRLYWYRQTLGQGPEFLTYFQNEAQLEKSRLLSDRFSAERPKGSFSTLEIQRTEQGDSAMYLCASSLRILGDTIYFGEGSWLTVV.

The chain's CDR3 is CASSVRGTGAYEQYF. In DNA form, the CDR3 reads TGTGCCAGCAGCGTGCGCGGGACAGGGGCCTACGAGCAGTACTTC. The genes are TRBV9 and TRBJ2-7; TRBD1 matches 10 bases. The V segment lost 2 bases and the J segment 2 bases; nucleotides outside the gene matches: 4. Germline CDR1 is SGDLS and CDR2 is YYNGEE. The CDR3 consists of 15 residues.

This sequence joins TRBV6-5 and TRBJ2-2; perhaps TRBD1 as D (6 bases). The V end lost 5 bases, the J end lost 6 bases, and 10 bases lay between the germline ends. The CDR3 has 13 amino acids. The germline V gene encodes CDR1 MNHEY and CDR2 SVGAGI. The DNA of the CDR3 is TGTGCCAGCAGTAGACAGGTCCCCGGGGAGCTGTTTTTT. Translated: CASSRQVPGELFF.

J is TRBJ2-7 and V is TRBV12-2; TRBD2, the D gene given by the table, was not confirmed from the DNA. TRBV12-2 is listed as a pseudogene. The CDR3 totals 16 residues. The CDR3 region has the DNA TGTGCAAGTCGCCCGGCAGCGGCCCTCCCGGCCTACGAGCAGTACTTC. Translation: CASRPAAALPAYEQYF.

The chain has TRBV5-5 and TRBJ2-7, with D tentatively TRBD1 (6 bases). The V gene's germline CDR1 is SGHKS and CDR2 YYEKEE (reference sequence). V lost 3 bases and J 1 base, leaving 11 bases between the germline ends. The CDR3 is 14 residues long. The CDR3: CASSSPGQSYEQYF. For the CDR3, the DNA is TGTGCCAGCAGCTCCCCAGGACAGTCCTACGAGCAGTACTTC.

The CDR3 loop is CASSFTKRSSYNEQFF. The CDR3 DNA reads as TGTGCCAGCAGCTTTACTAAGCGGAGCTCCTACAATGAGCAGTTCTTC. This sequence joins TRBV11-2 and TRBJ2-1; a weak D match, TRBD2 (5 bases). The CDR3 is made up of 16 amino acids. Germline CDR1 SGHAT, CDR2 FQNNGV. The V gene lost 3 bases and the J gene lost 0 bases, with 12 bases spanning the gap.

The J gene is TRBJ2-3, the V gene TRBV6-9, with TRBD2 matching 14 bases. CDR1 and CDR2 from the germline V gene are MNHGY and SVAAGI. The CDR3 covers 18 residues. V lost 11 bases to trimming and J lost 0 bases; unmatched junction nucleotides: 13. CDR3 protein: CARRLAGGPRESTDTQYF. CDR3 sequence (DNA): TGTGCCCGCCGACTAGCGGGAGGGCCGCGGGAGAGCACAGATACGCAGTATTTT.

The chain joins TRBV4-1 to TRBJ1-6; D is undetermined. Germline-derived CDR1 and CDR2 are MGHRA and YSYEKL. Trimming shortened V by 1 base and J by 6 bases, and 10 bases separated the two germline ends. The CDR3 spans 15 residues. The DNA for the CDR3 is TGCGCCAGCAGCCAAGTGGGCGATACTAATTCACCCCTCCACTTT. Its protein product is CASSQVGDTNSPLHF.